The 17 T cell receptor beta chains given below trace back to one sample, sequenced in a study of T cell changes during pregnancy in multiple sclerosis (dated by TCRdb to the late 2010s). Libraries came from the immunoSEQ multiplex PCR assay. TCRdb carries this immuneACCESS record with in-frame sequences only. Its versions omit some clonotypes, under half of them owing to an unresolved V gene in the studies checked, with the rest unexplained. Here the sample has roughly 40,000 clones; approximately 90% occur a single time. The ten largest clones represent around 0.5% of the sample. The specimen was CD4+ T cells from peripheral blood mononuclear cells, collected in the first trimester of pregnancy. The receptors come from a female donor with multiple sclerosis, enrolled in a pregnancy study.

The chain combines TRBV27 with TRBJ2-7; TRBD1 matches at 10 bases. The V gene's germline CDR1 is MNHEY and CDR2 SMNVEV (reference sequence). The CDR3 has 14 amino acids. With 5 bases clipped from V and 4 bases from J, the junction kept 5 bases outside the gene matches. The CDR3 loop reads CASSRTGGIYEQYF. Here the CDR3 DNA reads TGTGCCAGCAGTCGGACAGGGGGGATATACGAGCAGTACTTC.

The chain links TRBV4-1 to TRBJ2-1, with a weak D call TRBD2 (6 bases). This CDR3 is built from 16 residues. The V gene's germline CDR1 is MGHRA and CDR2 YSYEKL. V lost 1 base to trimming and J lost 9 bases, with 19 bases between them. The CDR3 DNA follows: TGCGCCAGCAGCCAAGTTGATTCGCTAGCGTCGAGTGAGCAGTTCTTC. Its protein product is CASSQVDSLASSEQFF.

This chain joins TRBV7-2 and TRBJ2-2; tentatively, D is TRBD2 (6 bases). This CDR3 is built from 17 residues. Germline CDR1 is SGHTA and CDR2 is FQGNSA. V gave up 0 bases and J gave up 2 bases, with 13 bases separating them. CDR3 coding DNA: TGTGCCAGCAGCTTAGCGGGAGGACCTTTAAACACCGGGGAGCTGTTTTTT. Encoded protein: CASSLAGGPLNTGELFF.

The J gene is TRBJ2-2, the V gene TRBV7-3; 7 positions agree with TRBD2. Per germline, CDR1 SGHTA and CDR2 FQGTGA. V lost 5 bases and J lost 0; bases outside the gene matches: 12. The CDR3 runs 18 residues. The CDR3 sequence: CASSPSGGTSANTGELFF. In DNA, the CDR3 is TGTGCCAGCAGCCCCTCCGGGGGGACTTCCGCGAACACCGGGGAGCTGTTTTTT. Full variable domain (missing parts from reference TRBV7-3 and TRBJ2-2): GAGVSQTPSNKVTEKGKYVELRCDPISGHTALYWYRQSLGQGPEFLIYFQGTGAADDSGLPNDRFFAVRPEGSVSTLKIQRTERGDSAVYLCASSPSGGTSANTGELFFGEGSRLTVL.

The chain employs TRBV7-2 and TRBJ2-7; 12 bases are shared with TRBD2. The CDR3 has 14 residues. From germline, CDR1 is SGHTA and CDR2 FQGNSA. After removal of 5 bases from V and 9 bases from J, the junction contained 8 bases not matched to a gene. Here the CDR3 DNA reads TGTGCCAGCAGCAGGGGACTAGCGGGCCAAAGGCAGTACTTC. This codes for CASSRGLAGQRQYF.

The J gene is TRBJ2-6, the V gene TRBV11-2; D may be TRBD1 (6 bases). The germline CDR1 and CDR2 sequences are SGHAT and FQNNGV. V was pared by 6 bases and J by 0 bases, with 9 bases between. The CDR3 spans 15 residues. Here the CDR3 reads CASRAGVSGANVLTF. Here the CDR3 DNA reads TGTGCCAGCAGGGCAGGGGTCTCTGGGGCCAACGTCCTGACTTTC.

The chain uses TRBV7-2 and TRBJ2-7, with D perhaps TRBD2 (6 bases). The CDR3 sequence is 14 residues long. In germline, CDR1 is SGHTA, CDR2 FQGNSA. The germline V and J ends were trimmed by 3 bases and 3 bases, with 12 bases remaining between them. CDR3 DNA sequence: TGTGCCAGCAGCTTTCAGCAGGGAGGCTACGAGCAGTACTTC. Translation: CASSFQQGGYEQYF.

This clone was found a few times. V gene TRBV5-4 combines with J gene TRBJ2-7; D is undetermined. V shed 4 bases and J shed 0 bases, with 8 bases lying between them. The CDR3 is made up of 13 amino acids. CDR1 and CDR2 (germline): SGHNT, YYREEE (reference sequence). CDR3 in amino acids: CASSPPGSYEQYF. In DNA, the CDR3 is TGTGCCAGCAGCCCCCCCGGCTCCTACGAGCAGTACTTC. The complete variable domain, with remaining parts taken from reference TRBV5-4 and TRBJ2-7, reads ETGVTQSPTHLIKTRGQQVTLRCSSQSGHNTVSWYQQALGQGPQFIFQYYREEENGRGNFPPRFSGLQFPNYSSELNVNALELDDSALYLCASSPPGSYEQYFGPGTRLTVT.

V and J are TRBV7-9 and TRBJ1-5; no firm D call. This CDR3 has 12 residues. V lost 2 bases and J lost 11, with 10 bases in between. Germline V gene sequence: CDR1 SEHNR, CDR2 FQNEAQ (reference sequence). This chain's CDR3 is CASSLSAAAQHF. DNA of the CDR3: TGTGCCAGCAGCTTATCGGCCGCGGCCCAGCATTTT.

The rearrangement uses TRBV5-4 and TRBJ2-1, with D possibly matching TRBD2 (5 bases). CDR3 length: 12 amino acids. Germline V gene sequence: CDR1 SGHNT, CDR2 YYREEE (reference sequence). V shed 4 bases and J shed 9 bases, with 11 bases lying between them. CDR3 DNA sequence: TGTGCCAGCAGCAGTACTAGGATTGAGCAGTTCTTC. Its translation is CASSSTRIEQFF.

The J gene is TRBJ1-2, the V gene TRBV11-2; TRBD1 agrees at 8 bases. This CDR3 is built from 15 residues. Germline CDR1 SGHAT, CDR2 FQNNGV. V gave up 6 bases and J gave up 4 bases; unmatched junction bases: 10. The CDR3 DNA reads as TGTGCCAGCAGATATACAGGGGGAAGCGGCTATGGCTACACCTTC. Translation gives CASRYTGGSGYGYTF.

The sample holds a few counts of this clone. V is TRBV6-1 and J is TRBJ2-7; D is unresolved. CDR1 and CDR2 from the germline V gene are MNHNS and SASEGT. Trimming pared 7 bases from V and 2 bases from J, leaving 15 bases between. The CDR3 loop spans 14 amino acids. CDR3 in amino acids: CASNGWLETYEQYF. The CDR3 DNA reads TGTGCCAGCAATGGGTGGCTAGAGACCTACGAGCAGTACTTC.

The chain combines TRBV7-2 with TRBJ2-4; a weak D match, TRBD2 (7 bases). CDR1 and CDR2 (germline): SGHTA, FQGNSA. Trimming took off 5 bases at V and 9 bases at J, with 11 bases between the two ends. The CDR3 loop spans 12 amino acids. The CDR3 nucleotides are TGTGCCAGCAGCCAAGGGGGGGGCATTCAGTACTTC. Translating gives CASSQGGGIQYF.

J is TRBJ2-5 and V is TRBV18; TRBD2 aligns across 12 bases. V lost 4 bases to trimming and J lost 1 base; unmatched junction nucleotides: 7. In germline, CDR1 is KGHSH, CDR2 LQKENI. This CDR3 comprises 17 residues. The CDR3 DNA sequence: TGTGCCAGCTCACGATTAGGGACTAGCGGGCTCCAAGAGACCCAGTACTTC. Translated: CASSRLGTSGLQETQYF.

The rearrangement links TRBV5-1 to TRBJ2-5, with D uncertain. The CDR3 is 14 residues long. Trimming removed 3 bases at V and 4 bases at J, with 13 bases between. Germline V gene lookup returns CDR1 SGHRS and CDR2 YFSETQ. CDR3 sequence reads: CASSSATSGETQYF. CDR3 DNA sequence: TGCGCCAGCAGCTCTGCCACCTCGGGAGAGACCCAGTACTTC. Looking up the rest from reference TRBV5-1 and TRBJ2-5 gives the full variable domain: KAGVTQTPRYLIKTRGQQVTLSCSPISGHRSVSWYQQTPGQGLQFLFEYFSETQRNKGNFPGRFSGRQFSNSRSEMNVSTLELGDSALYLCASSSATSGETQYFGPGTRLLVL.

The rearrangement uses TRBV5-4 and TRBJ2-3; 11 nucleotides line up with TRBD2. Germline V gene lookup returns CDR1 SGHNT and CDR2 YYREEE (reference sequence). The CDR3 contains 17 residues. Germline trimming cut 1 base from V and 2 bases from J; bases unmatched to any gene: 6. The CDR3 is CASSLRLAGGPTDTQYF. The CDR3 nucleotides read TGTGCCAGCAGCTTGAGGCTAGCGGGAGGCCCCACAGATACGCAGTATTTT.

This sequence joins TRBV11-2 and TRBJ1-1; 9 bases align to TRBD1. The V gene's germline CDR1 is SGHAT and CDR2 FQNNGV. With 6 bases clipped from V and 8 bases from J, the junction kept 13 bases outside the gene matches. This CDR3 comprises 15 residues. The CDR3 loop reads CASRPDRGKGLEAFF. The CDR3 DNA follows: TGTGCCAGCAGACCCGACAGGGGGAAGGGGTTGGAAGCTTTCTTT.